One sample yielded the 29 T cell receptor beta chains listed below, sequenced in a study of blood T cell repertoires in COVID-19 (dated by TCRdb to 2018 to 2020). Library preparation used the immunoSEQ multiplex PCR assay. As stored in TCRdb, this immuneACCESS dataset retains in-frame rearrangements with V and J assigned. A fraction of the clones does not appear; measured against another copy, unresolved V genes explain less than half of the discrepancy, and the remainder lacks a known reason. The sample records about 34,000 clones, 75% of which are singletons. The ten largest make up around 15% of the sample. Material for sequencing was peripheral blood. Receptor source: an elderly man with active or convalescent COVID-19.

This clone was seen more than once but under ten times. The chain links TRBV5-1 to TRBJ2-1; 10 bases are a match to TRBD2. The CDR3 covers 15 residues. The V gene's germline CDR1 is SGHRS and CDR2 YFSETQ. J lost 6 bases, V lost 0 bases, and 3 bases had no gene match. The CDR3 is CASSLALAGGNEQFF. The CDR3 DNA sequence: TGCGCCAGCAGCTTGGCGTTAGCGGGAGGCAATGAGCAGTTCTTC. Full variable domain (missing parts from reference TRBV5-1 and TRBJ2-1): KAGVTQTPRYLIKTRGQQVTLSCSPISGHRSVSWYQQTPGQGLQFLFEYFSETQRNKGNFPGRFSGRQFSNSRSEMNVSTLELGDSALYLCASSLALAGGNEQFFGPGTRLTVL.

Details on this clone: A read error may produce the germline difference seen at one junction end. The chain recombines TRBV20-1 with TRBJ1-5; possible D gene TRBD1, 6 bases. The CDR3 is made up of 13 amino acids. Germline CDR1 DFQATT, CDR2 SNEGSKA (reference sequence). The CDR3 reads CSASGGGKQPQHF. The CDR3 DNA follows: TGCAGTGCTAGTGGGGGGGGCAAACAGCCCCAGCATTTT.

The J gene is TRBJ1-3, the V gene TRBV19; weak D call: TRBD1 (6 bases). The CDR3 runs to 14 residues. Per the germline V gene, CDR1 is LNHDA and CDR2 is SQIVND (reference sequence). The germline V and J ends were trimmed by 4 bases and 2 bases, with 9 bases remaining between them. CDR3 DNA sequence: TGTGCCAGTAGTAGGGGGGGGCCTGGAAACACCATATATTTT. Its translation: CASSRGGPGNTIYF.

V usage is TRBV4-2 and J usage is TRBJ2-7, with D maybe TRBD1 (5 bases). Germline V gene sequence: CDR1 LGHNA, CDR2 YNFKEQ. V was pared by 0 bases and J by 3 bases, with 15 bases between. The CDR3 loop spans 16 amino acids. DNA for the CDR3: TGTGCCAGCAGCCAAGACTATAACGACAGAATCTACGAGCAGTACTTC. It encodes CASSQDYNDRIYEQYF.

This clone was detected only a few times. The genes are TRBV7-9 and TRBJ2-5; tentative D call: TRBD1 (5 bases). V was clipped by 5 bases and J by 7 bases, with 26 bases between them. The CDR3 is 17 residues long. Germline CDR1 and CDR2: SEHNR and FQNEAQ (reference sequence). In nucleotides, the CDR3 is TGTGCCAGCAGCCCCCTATCCCGGCAGGGCTTCCTGGGGACCCAGTACTTC. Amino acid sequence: CASSPLSRQGFLGTQYF.

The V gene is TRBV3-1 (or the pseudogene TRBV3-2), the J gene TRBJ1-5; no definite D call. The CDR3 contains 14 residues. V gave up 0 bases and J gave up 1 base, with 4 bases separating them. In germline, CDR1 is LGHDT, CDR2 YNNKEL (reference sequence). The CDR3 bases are TGTGCCAGCAGCCAAGATATCAGCAATCAGCCCCAGCATTTT. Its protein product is CASSQDISNQPQHF.

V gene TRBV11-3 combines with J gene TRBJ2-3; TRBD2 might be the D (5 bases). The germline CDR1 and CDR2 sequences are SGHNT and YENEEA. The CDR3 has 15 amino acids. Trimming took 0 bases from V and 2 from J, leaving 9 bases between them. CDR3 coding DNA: TGTGCCAGCAGCTTAGACGTGGGAGTCACAGATACGCAGTATTTT. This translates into CASSLDVGVTDTQYF.

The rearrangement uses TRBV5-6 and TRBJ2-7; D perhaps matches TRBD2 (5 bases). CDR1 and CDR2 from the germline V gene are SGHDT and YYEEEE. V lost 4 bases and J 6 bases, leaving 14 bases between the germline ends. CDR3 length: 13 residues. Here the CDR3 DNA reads TGTGCCAGCAGCCCCGGCCTTAGCGTCGAGCAGTACTTC. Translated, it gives CASSPGLSVEQYF. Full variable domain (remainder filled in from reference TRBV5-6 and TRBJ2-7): DAGVTQSPTHLIKTRGQQVTLRCSPKSGHDTVSWYQQALGQGPQFIFQYYEEEERQRGNFPDRFSGHQFPNYSSELNVNALLLGDSALYLCASSPGLSVEQYFGPGTRLTVT.

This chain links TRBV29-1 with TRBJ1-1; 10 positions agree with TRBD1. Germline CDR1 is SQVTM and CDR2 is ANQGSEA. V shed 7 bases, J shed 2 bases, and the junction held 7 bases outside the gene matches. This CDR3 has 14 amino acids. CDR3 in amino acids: CSAVGQGYNTEAFF. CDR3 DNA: TGCAGCGCCGTGGGACAGGGGTACAACACTGAAGCTTTCTTT.

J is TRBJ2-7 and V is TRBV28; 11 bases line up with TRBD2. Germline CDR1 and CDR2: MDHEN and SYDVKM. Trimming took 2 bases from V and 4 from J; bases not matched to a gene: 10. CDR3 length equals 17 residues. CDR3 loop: CASSLGVSGTSGYEQYF. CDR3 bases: TGTGCCAGCAGTTTAGGTGTTTCCGGGACTAGCGGATACGAGCAGTACTTC. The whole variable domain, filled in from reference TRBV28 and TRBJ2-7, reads DVKVTQSSRYLVKRTGEKVFLECVQDMDHENMFWYRQDPGLGLRLIYFSYDVKMKEKGDIPEGYSVSREKKERFSLILESASTNQTSMYLCASSLGVSGTSGYEQYFGPGTRLTVT.

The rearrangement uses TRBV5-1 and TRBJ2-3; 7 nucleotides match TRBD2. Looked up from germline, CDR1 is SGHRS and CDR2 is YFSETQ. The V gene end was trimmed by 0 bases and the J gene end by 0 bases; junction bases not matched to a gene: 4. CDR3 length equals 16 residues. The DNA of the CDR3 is TGCGCCAGCAGCTTGGCCCTAGCGGAAAGCACAGATACGCAGTATTTT. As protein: CASSLALAESTDTQYF.

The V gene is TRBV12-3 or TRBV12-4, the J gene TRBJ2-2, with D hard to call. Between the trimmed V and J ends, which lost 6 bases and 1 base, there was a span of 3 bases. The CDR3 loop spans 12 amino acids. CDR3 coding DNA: TGTGCCAGCAGACAGAACACCGGGGAGCTGTTTTTT. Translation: CASRQNTGELFF.

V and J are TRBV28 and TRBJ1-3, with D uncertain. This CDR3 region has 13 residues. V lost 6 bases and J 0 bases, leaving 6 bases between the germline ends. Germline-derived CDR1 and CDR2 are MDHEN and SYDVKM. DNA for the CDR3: TGTGCCAGCAGGACTTCCTCTGGAAACACCATATATTTT. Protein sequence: CASRTSSGNTIYF.

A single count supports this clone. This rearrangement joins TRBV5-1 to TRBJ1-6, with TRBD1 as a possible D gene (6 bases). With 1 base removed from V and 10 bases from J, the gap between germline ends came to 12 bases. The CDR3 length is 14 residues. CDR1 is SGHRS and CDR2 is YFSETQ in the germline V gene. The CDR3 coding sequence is TGCGCCAGCAGCTTGACAGGGAGATGGTCACCCCTCCACTTT. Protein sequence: CASSLTGRWSPLHF.

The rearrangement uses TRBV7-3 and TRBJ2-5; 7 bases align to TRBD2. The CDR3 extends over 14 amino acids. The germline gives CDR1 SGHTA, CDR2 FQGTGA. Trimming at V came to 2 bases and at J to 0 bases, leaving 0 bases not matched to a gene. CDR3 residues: CASSLAGDQETQYF. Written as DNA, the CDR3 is TGTGCCAGCAGCTTAGCGGGAGACCAAGAGACCCAGTACTTC. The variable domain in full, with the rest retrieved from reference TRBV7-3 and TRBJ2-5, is GAGVSQTPSNKVTEKGKYVELRCDPISGHTALYWYRQSLGQGPEFLIYFQGTGAADDSGLPNDRFFAVRPEGSVSTLKIQRTERGDSAVYLCASSLAGDQETQYFGPGTRLLVL.

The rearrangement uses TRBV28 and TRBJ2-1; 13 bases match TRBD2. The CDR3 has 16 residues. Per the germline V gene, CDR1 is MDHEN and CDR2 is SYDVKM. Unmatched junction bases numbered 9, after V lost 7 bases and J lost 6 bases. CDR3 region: CASNLLRTSGSNEQFF. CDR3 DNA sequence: TGTGCCAGCAATCTCCTCCGGACTAGCGGGAGCAATGAGCAGTTCTTC.

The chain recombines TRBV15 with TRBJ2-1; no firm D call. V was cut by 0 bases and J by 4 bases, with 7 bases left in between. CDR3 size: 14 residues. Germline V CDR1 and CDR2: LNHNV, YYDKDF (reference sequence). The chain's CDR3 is CATSRETVYNEQFF. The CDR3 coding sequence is TGTGCCACCAGCAGAGAAACGGTTTACAATGAGCAGTTCTTC.

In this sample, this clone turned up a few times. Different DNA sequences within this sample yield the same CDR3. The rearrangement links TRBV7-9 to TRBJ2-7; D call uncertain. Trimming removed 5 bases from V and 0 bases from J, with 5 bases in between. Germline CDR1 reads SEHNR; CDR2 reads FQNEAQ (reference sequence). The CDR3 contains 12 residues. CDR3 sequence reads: CASSLSSYEQYF. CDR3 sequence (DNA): TGTGCCAGCAGCCTAAGCTCCTACGAGCAGTACTTC.

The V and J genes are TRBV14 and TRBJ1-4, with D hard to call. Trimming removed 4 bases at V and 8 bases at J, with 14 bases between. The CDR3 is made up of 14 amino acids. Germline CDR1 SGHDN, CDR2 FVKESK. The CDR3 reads CASSRGRLGEKLFF. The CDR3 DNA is TGTGCCAGCAGCCGAGGGCGACTCGGGGAAAAACTGTTTTTT.

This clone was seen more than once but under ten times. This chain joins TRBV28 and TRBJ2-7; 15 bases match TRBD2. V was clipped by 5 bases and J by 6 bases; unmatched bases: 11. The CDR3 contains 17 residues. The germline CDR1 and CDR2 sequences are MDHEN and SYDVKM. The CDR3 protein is CASSRKGLAGGSREQYF. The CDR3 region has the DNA TGTGCCAGCAGTCGTAAGGGACTAGCGGGAGGATCACGCGAGCAGTACTTC.

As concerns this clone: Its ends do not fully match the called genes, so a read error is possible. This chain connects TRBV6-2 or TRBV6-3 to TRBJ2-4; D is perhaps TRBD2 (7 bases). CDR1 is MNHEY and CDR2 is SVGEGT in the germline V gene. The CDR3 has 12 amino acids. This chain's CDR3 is CASSIGGGEGHF. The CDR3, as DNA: TGTGCCAGCAGCATAGGCGGGGGCGAAGGTCACTTC.

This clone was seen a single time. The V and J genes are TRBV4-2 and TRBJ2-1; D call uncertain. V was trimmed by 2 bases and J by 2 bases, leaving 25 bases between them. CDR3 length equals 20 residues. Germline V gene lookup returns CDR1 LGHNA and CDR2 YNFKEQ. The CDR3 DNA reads TGTGCCAGCAGCCAACGATTCCCCGCTAGAGGAGCGCTTACCTACAATGAGCAGTTCTTC. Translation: CASSQRFPARGALTYNEQFF.

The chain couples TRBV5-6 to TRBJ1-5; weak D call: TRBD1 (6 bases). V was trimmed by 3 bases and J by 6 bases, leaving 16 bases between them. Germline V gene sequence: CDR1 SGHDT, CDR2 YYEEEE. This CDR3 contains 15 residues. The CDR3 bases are TGTGCCAGCAGCTCGGGACACAGAGTAGGTCAGCCCCAGCATTTT. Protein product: CASSSGHRVGQPQHF.

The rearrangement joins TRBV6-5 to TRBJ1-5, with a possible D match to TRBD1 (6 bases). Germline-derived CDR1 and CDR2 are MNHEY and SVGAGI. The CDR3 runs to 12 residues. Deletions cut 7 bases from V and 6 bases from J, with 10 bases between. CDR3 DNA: TGTGCCAGCACCCAGGGGTCTCAGCCCCAGCATTTT. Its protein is CASTQGSQPQHF.

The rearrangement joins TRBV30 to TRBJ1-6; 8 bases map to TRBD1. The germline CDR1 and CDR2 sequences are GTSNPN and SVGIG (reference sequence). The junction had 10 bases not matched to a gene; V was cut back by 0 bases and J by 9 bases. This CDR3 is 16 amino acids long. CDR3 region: CAWSVSKRTGRSPLHF. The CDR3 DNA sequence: TGTGCCTGGAGTGTATCTAAGAGGACAGGGCGTTCACCCCTCCACTTT.

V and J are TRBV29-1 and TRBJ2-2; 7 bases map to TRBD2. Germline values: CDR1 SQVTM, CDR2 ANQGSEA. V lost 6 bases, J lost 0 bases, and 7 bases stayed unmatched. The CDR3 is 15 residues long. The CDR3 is CSVASGSANTGELFF. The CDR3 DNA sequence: TGCAGCGTCGCTAGCGGAAGCGCGAACACCGGGGAGCTGTTTTTT.

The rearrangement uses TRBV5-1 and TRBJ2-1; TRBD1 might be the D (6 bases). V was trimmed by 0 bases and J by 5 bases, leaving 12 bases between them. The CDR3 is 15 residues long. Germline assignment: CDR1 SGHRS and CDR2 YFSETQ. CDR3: CASSLATGLNNEQFF. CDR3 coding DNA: TGCGCCAGCAGCTTGGCTACAGGGCTAAACAATGAGCAGTTCTTC.

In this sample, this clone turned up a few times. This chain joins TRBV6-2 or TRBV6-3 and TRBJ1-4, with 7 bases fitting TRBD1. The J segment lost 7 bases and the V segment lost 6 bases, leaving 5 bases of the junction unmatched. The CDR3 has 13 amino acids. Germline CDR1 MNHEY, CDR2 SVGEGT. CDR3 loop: CASSRRGREKLFF. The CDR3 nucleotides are TGTGCCAGCAGCCGTAGGGGGCGTGAAAAACTGTTTTTT.

Written as DNA, the CDR3 is TGTGCCAGCAGCTTGGACAGGGTCTCCTACGAGCAGTACTTC. Translation gives CASSLDRVSYEQYF. This rearrangement joins TRBV5-8 to TRBJ2-7; D is possibly TRBD1 (6 bases). Germline V gives CDR1 SGHTS, CDR2 YDEGEE. The CDR3 has 14 residues. The V end lost 0 bases, the J end lost 0 bases, and 7 bases lay between the germline ends.